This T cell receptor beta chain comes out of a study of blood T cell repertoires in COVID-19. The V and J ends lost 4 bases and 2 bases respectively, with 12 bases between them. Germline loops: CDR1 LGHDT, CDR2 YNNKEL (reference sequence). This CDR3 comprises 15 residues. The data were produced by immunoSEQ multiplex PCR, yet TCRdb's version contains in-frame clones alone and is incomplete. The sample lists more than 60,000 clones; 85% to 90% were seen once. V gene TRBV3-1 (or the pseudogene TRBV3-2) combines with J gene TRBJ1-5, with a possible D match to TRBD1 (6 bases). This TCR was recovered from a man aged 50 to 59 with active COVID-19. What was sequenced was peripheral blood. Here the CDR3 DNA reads TGTGCCAGCAGCCCCGGCAGGGGTGGCAATCAGCCCCAGCATTTT. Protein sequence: CASSPGRGGNQPQHF.